Listed below are T cell receptor beta chains from one sample, sequenced in a study of T-cell memory formation after mild COVID-19. TCRdb itself ran the 5' RACE reads through MiXCR, one entry per CDR3 protein. The sample includes roughly 100,000 distinct CDR3 sequences, over 10% of them seen just once. Sequencing used PBMCs or a T cell subset sorted from them (not recorded which). The receptors here all came from an adult woman who had mild COVID-19 (a few samples of this study predate the infection). Cell type and time point are not known. Both conserved end residues are part of each CDR3. The D gene is left open where the match is weak. Clone size is not always given. Where it is, it says once, few, many or a class for expanded clones.

V: TRBV5-1
J: TRBJ2-6
size: few
D: TRBD1
DNA: TGCGCCAGCAGCTTCCCTGTTGGACAGGGCCACTCTGGGGCCAACGTCCTGACTTTC
CDR3: CASSFPVGQGHSGANVLTF

V: TRBV4-1
J: TRBJ2-1
size: many
D: TRBD1
DNA: TGCGCCAGCAAGGACAGGGACAATGAGCAGTTCTTC
CDR3: CASKDRDNEQFF

V: TRBV6-5
J: TRBJ2-6
size: few
D: TRBD1
DNA: TGTGCCAGCAGTTACTTCGGGACAGGGGAATCTGGGGCCAACGTCCTGACTTTC
CDR3: CASSYFGTGESGANVLTF

V: TRBV7-2
J: TRBJ2-7
size: few
D: TRBD1
DNA: TGTGCCAGCAAGACAGGGGGCCCAACCTACGAGCAGTACTTC
CDR3: CASKTGGPTYEQYF

V: TRBV15
J: TRBJ2-1
size: -
D: TRBD1
DNA: TGTGCCACCAGCAGACAGGACAGGTTGAATGAGCAGTTCTTC
CDR3: CATSRQDRLNEQFF

V: TRBV24-1
J: TRBJ2-2
size: many
D: -
DNA: TGTGCCACCAGTGATTTTAGCAGAGACACCGGGGAGCTGTTTTTT
CDR3: CATSDFSRDTGELFF

V: TRBV7-2
J: TRBJ2-1
size: -
D: -
DNA: TGTGCCAGCAGCGAATTAGGCGGGACAAAGCAGTTCTTC
CDR3: CASSELGGTKQFF

V: TRBV4-3
J: TRBJ2-1
size: few
D: -
DNA: TGCGCCAGCAGCCAAGATCCCCCTAGCGAGTACAATGAGCAGTTCTTC
CDR3: CASSQDPPSEYNEQFF

V: TRBV7-9
J: TRBJ1-1
size: -
D: -
DNA: TGTGCCAGCAGCCAATTGGACGGAAACGCCGGGGCTTTCTTT
CDR3: CASSQLDGNAGAFF

V: TRBV5-4
J: TRBJ2-7
size: few
D: -
DNA: TGTGCCAGCAGCTTGGGTCAGGGGAGCGCCTACGAGCAGTACTTC
CDR3: CASSLGQGSAYEQYF

V: TRBV15
J: TRBJ1-6
size: -
D: -
DNA: TGTGCCACCAGCAGCACAGGGAATTATAATTCACCCCTCCACTTT
CDR3: CATSSTGNYNSPLHF

V: TRBV5-5
J: TRBJ2-3
size: many
D: TRBD2
DNA: TGTGCCAGCAGTTCTCAACCCGGGACTATAGACACAGATACGCAGTATTTT
CDR3: CASSSQPGTIDTDTQYF

V: TRBV23-1
J: TRBJ1-6
size: -
D: -
DNA: TGCGCCAGCCATCTGACACCCCTCCACTTT
CDR3: CASHLTPLHF

V: TRBV6-2/TRBV6-3
J: TRBJ2-7
size: -
D: TRBD1
DNA: TGTGCCAGCAGCTACGTGGTAACAGGGGTCTCCTACGAGCAGTACTTC
CDR3: CASSYVVTGVSYEQYF

V: TRBV7-3
J: TRBJ1-2
size: many
D: -
DNA: TGTGCCAGCAGCCTGGGAAGTGGCTACACCTTC
CDR3: CASSLGSGYTF

V: TRBV6-6
J: TRBJ2-3
size: few
D: TRBD1
DNA: TGTGCCAGCAGTGGGACAGGGTACGGCACAGATACGCAGTATTTT
CDR3: CASSGTGYGTDTQYF

V: TRBV18
J: TRBJ2-3
size: few
D: -
DNA: TGTGCCAGCTCCCGACAGGAGAGCACAGATACGCAGTATTTT
CDR3: CASSRQESTDTQYF

V: TRBV29-1
J: TRBJ2-1
size: few
D: TRBD2
DNA: TGCAGCGTCCCACCCGGGGGGGGATACAATGAGCAGTTCTTC
CDR3: CSVPPGGGYNEQFF

V: TRBV10-3
J: TRBJ2-1
size: few
D: -
DNA: TGTGCCATCAGTGAGCCGCCCGTCTTGAAGAATGAGCAGTTCTTC
CDR3: CAISEPPVLKNEQFF

V: TRBV5-1
J: TRBJ2-1
size: few
D: -
DNA: TGCGCCAGCAGCTCGCACTCGGAGGGAGTAGGTTACAATGAGCAGTTCTTC
CDR3: CASSSHSEGVGYNEQFF

V: TRBV7-9
J: TRBJ2-7
size: -
D: -
DNA: TGTGCCGGCAGGGCCGGGACACTCTTTTACGAGCAGTACTTC
CDR3: CAGRAGTLFYEQYF

V: TRBV7-2
J: TRBJ2-7
size: few
D: -
DNA: TGTGCCAGCAGACTAGATTTCGCCTACGAGCAGTACTTC
CDR3: CASRLDFAYEQYF

V: TRBV25-1
J: TRBJ2-2
size: -
D: -
DNA: TGTGCCAGCAGTGAATTCGGTACGGGGGAGCTGTTTTTT
CDR3: CASSEFGTGELFF

V: TRBV24-1
J: TRBJ2-1
size: -
D: TRBD1
DNA: TGTGCCACCAGAGACAGGGTCTACAATGAGCAGTTCTTC
CDR3: CATRDRVYNEQFF

V: TRBV9
J: TRBJ2-7
size: many
D: -
DNA: TGTGCCAGCAGCGTCGCTCCGGAGGGTAACTACGAGCAGTACTTC
CDR3: CASSVAPEGNYEQYF

V: TRBV5-1
J: TRBJ2-2
size: many
D: -
DNA: TGCGCCAGCAGCCCTTCCTTGACAGGAGGCACCGGGGAGCTGTTTTTT
CDR3: CASSPSLTGGTGELFF

V: TRBV7-9
J: TRBJ1-6
size: few
D: -
DNA: TGTGCCAGCAGCTTTGGGTTTGTGGAATCACCCCTCCACTTT
CDR3: CASSFGFVESPLHF

V: TRBV7-9
J: TRBJ2-4
size: many
D: TRBD2
DNA: TGTGCCAGCAGCTTAGTAGGACTAGCGGGGAAAAACATTCAGTACTTC
CDR3: CASSLVGLAGKNIQYF

V: TRBV5-1
J: TRBJ1-2
size: -
D: TRBD1
DNA: TGCGCCAGCAGCCATGGGACAGGGAACTATGGCTACACCTTC
CDR3: CASSHGTGNYGYTF

V: TRBV4-2
J: TRBJ2-1
size: -
D: TRBD2
DNA: TGTGCCAGCAGCCAGGCTCTGGGGCTAGCGGGAGATAATGAGCAGTTCTTC
CDR3: CASSQALGLAGDNEQFF

V: TRBV4-1
J: TRBJ2-5
size: medium-sized
D: TRBD1
DNA: TGCGCCAGCAGCCGAAAGGGGGACAGTTTGGAGACCCAGTACTTC
CDR3: CASSRKGDSLETQYF

V: TRBV7-9
J: TRBJ2-7
size: few
D: TRBD1
DNA: TGTGCCACAGCGGTGGTGACAGGGATCTCCTACGAGCAGTACTTC
CDR3: CATAVVTGISYEQYF

V: TRBV12-3/TRBV12-4
J: TRBJ2-7
size: many
D: TRBD1
DNA: TGTGCCAGCAGTTGGGACAGTACCTACGAGCAGTACTTC
CDR3: CASSWDSTYEQYF

V: TRBV7-9
J: TRBJ2-1
size: many
D: TRBD1
DNA: TGTGCCAGCAGCACCCCCGAGACAGGGCTCTACAATGAGCAGTTCTTC
CDR3: CASSTPETGLYNEQFF

V: TRBV11-2
J: TRBJ2-3
size: -
D: -
DNA: TGTGCCAGCAGCAATAGGGACTTCACAGATACGCAGTATTTT
CDR3: CASSNRDFTDTQYF

V: TRBV29-1
J: TRBJ2-1
size: -
D: TRBD2
DNA: TGCAGCGTAACAGGACTAGCGACTTACAATGAGCAGTTCTTC
CDR3: CSVTGLATYNEQFF

V: TRBV5-1
J: TRBJ2-7
size: many
D: TRBD2
DNA: TGCGCCAGCAGCTTGGGGCTAGCGGACTCCCTGGAGCAGTACTTC
CDR3: CASSLGLADSLEQYF

V: TRBV4-2
J: TRBJ1-2
size: -
D: -
DNA: TGTGCCAGCAGCCAAGAGTGGGGTTTGGAGGACGGATACTTCTATGGCTACACCTTC
CDR3: CASSQEWGLEDGYFYGYTF

V: TRBV4-1
J: TRBJ2-7
size: few
D: -
DNA: TGCGCCAGCAGCGAGAGGACAAGATCCTACGAGCAGTACTTC
CDR3: CASSERTRSYEQYF

V: TRBV12-3/TRBV12-4
J: TRBJ2-7
size: once
D: -
DNA: TGTGCCAGCAGTTTAAGACCGGGACAATACGAGCAGTACTTC
CDR3: CASSLRPGQYEQYF

V: TRBV25-1
J: TRBJ1-2
size: -
D: -
DNA: TGTGCCAGCAGTGCCTTCTCGGGTGACTACACCTTC
CDR3: CASSAFSGDYTF

V: TRBV7-6
J: TRBJ2-1
size: few
D: TRBD2
DNA: TGTGCCAGCAGCCACACTCTAGCGGGGACCGCGGCTAGTGAGCAGTTCTTC
CDR3: CASSHTLAGTAASEQFF

V: TRBV7-2
J: TRBJ1-1
size: -
D: -
DNA: TGTGCCAGCAGCTTAGGGGTCGTGGGAGGGGCTGAAGCTTTCTTT
CDR3: CASSLGVVGGAEAFF

V: TRBV7-9
J: TRBJ2-7
size: few
D: -
DNA: TGTGCCAGCAGCCCACGCACCGAGCAGTACTTC
CDR3: CASSPRTEQYF

V: TRBV10-3
J: TRBJ2-7
size: -
D: -
DNA: TGTGCCATCAGTAACCCCAGGACCTACGAGCAGTACTTC
CDR3: CAISNPRTYEQYF

V: TRBV19
J: TRBJ1-5
size: few
D: TRBD1
DNA: TGTGCCAGTACCGAGGACAGGGCCCTATCGCCCCAGCATTTT
CDR3: CASTEDRALSPQHF

V: TRBV28
J: TRBJ1-4
size: few
D: TRBD1
DNA: TGTGCCAGCAGTTCACAGGGGTGGAGGGAAAAACTGTTTTTT
CDR3: CASSSQGWREKLFF

V: TRBV6-2/TRBV6-3
J: TRBJ1-1
size: few
D: TRBD1
DNA: TGTGCCAGCAGGACCGGGACAGGGGTGATCGAAGCTTTCTTT
CDR3: CASRTGTGVIEAFF

V: TRBV7-9
J: TRBJ1-2
size: many
D: -
DNA: TGTGCCAGCAGGCCTGAATGGAGCTCGGTGGGTGGCTACACCTTC
CDR3: CASRPEWSSVGGYTF

V: TRBV27
J: TRBJ1-1
size: -
D: -
DNA: TGTGCCAGCAGCCTGGGCAGGGTTTTGGCTGAAGCTTTCTTT
CDR3: CASSLGRVLAEAFF

V: TRBV24-1
J: TRBJ1-1
size: -
D: -
DNA: TGTGCCACCACGGCAGGGGATGCCACTGAAGCTTTCTTT
CDR3: CATTAGDATEAFF

V: TRBV2
J: TRBJ2-5
size: -
D: -
DNA: TGTGCCAGCAAGAAGTTAACAGGGACCCAAGAGACCCAGTACTTC
CDR3: CASKKLTGTQETQYF

V: TRBV3-1
J: TRBJ2-1
size: few
D: -
DNA: TGTGCCAGCAGCCAAGGGGGGGCGGGGAACCTCTACAATGAGCAGTTCTTC
CDR3: CASSQGGAGNLYNEQFF

V: TRBV12-3/TRBV12-4
J: TRBJ2-5
size: few
D: TRBD1
DNA: TGTGCCAGCAGCGACACAGGGGCGCGAGAGACCCAGTACTTC
CDR3: CASSDTGARETQYF

V: TRBV9
J: TRBJ2-3
size: many
D: -
DNA: TGTGCCAGCAGCCCCGGGGGTAGAGATACGCAGTATTTT
CDR3: CASSPGGRDTQYF